A single sample is the source of the 26 T cell receptor beta chains below, sequenced in a study of control samples from healthy donors and cancer patients. The method was immunoSEQ multiplex PCR; TCRdb's version includes in-frame clones alone and lacks a portion of them. The repertoire consists of some 130,000 clones, with approximately 92% occurring once and the leading ten covering about 2.2%. Sequenced input: blood. These receptor sequences come from a woman aged 50 to 60 in good health.

This clone was counted a few times. The chain combines TRBV4-1 with TRBJ2-1; 8 bases are a match to TRBD2. The CDR3 has 16 amino acids. Germline values: CDR1 MGHRA, CDR2 YSYEKL. Trimming at V came to 0 bases and at J to 3 bases, leaving 4 bases not matched to a gene. The CDR3 region has the DNA TGCGCCAGCAGCCAAGATTCCCGGGGGGGCTACAATGAGCAGTTCTTC. Protein: CASSQDSRGGYNEQFF.

As to this clone: The junction departs from the called germline gene at one end, perhaps through a read error. The chain recombines TRBV6-5 with TRBJ2-1, with unresolved D. The germline CDR1 and CDR2 sequences are MNHEY and SVGAGI. The CDR3 spans 11 residues. The CDR3 protein is CASSLDNAQFF. In DNA, the CDR3 is TGTGCCAGCAGTCTTGACAATGCGCAGTTCTTC.

The V gene is TRBV5-1, the J gene TRBJ2-7, with TRBD1 identical over 8 bases. The J segment lost 7 bases and the V segment lost 5 bases, leaving 11 bases of the junction unmatched. CDR3 length equals 14 residues. CDR1 is SGHRS, CDR2 YFSETQ, per germline. This CDR3 is CASSTGQGVGEQYF. CDR3 bases: TGCGCCAGCAGTACCGGACAGGGCGTCGGGGAGCAGTACTTC.

The chain recombines TRBV19 with TRBJ2-3, with 7 bases identical to TRBD1. The V gene end was trimmed by 7 bases and the J gene end by 4 bases; junction bases not matched to a gene: 11. The CDR3 sequence is 15 residues long. The germline gives CDR1 LNHDA, CDR2 SQIVND (reference sequence). CDR3 sequence reads: CASKKSGTGADTQYF. In DNA, the CDR3 is TGTGCCAGTAAAAAAAGCGGAACAGGGGCAGATACGCAGTATTTT.

The V and J genes are TRBV6-1 and TRBJ1-5; TRBD1 matches at 7 bases. The trim removed 3 bases at V and 7 bases at J, leaving 12 bases unmatched. Germline assignment: CDR1 MNHNS and CDR2 SASEGT. The CDR3 loop spans 16 amino acids. CDR3 coding DNA: TGTGCCAGCAGTGACGAGTGGGACAGTCCCAACCAGCCCCAGCATTTT. It encodes CASSDEWDSPNQPQHF.

The chain joins TRBV19 to TRBJ2-2, with D possibly being TRBD1 (6 bases). CDR3 length: 16 amino acids. Trimming took off 7 bases at V and 0 bases at J, with 15 bases between the two ends. Germline CDR1 reads LNHDA; CDR2 reads SQIVND (reference sequence). The CDR3 loop reads CASMSRDIANTGELFF. CDR3 DNA sequence: TGTGCCAGTATGTCCCGGGACATCGCGAACACCGGGGAGCTGTTTTTT.

The chain employs TRBV19 and TRBJ2-5; a weak D match, TRBD1 (5 bases). This CDR3 has 14 amino acids. V lost 3 bases to trimming and J lost 0 bases, with 8 bases between them. Germline V gives CDR1 LNHDA, CDR2 SQIVND (reference sequence). CDR3 sequence: CASSISGYQETQYF. CDR3 in DNA: TGTGCCAGTAGTATTTCAGGGTACCAAGAGACCCAGTACTTC. The complete variable domain, with remaining parts taken from reference TRBV19 and TRBJ2-5, reads DGGITQSPKYLFRKEGQNVTLSCEQNLNHDAMYWYRQDPGQGLRLIYYSQIVNDFQKGDIAEGYSVSREKKESFPLTVTSAQKNPTAFYLCASSISGYQETQYFGPGTRLLVL.

The chain has TRBV9 and TRBJ2-5; 10 bases are shared with TRBD2. Germline values: CDR1 SGDLS, CDR2 YYNGEE. The CDR3 has 16 residues. The V gene end was trimmed by 0 bases and the J gene end by 4 bases; junction bases not matched to a gene: 6. This chain's CDR3 is CASSVGASGSAETQYF. The CDR3 nucleotides are TGTGCCAGCAGCGTAGGGGCTAGCGGGAGTGCAGAGACCCAGTACTTC.

This chain connects TRBV19 to TRBJ2-1, with D maybe TRBD2 (5 bases). V shed 7 bases and J shed 5 bases, with 15 bases lying between them. There are 14 residues in the CDR3. Germline values: CDR1 LNHDA, CDR2 SQIVND (reference sequence). The CDR3 sequence: CASKKEDRHNEQFF. The CDR3 region has the DNA TGTGCCAGTAAAAAGGAGGACCGTCACAATGAGCAGTTCTTC.

This clone was detected ten times or more. The J gene is TRBJ1-1, the V gene TRBV5-1; D ambiguous. V dropped 4 bases and J dropped 0 bases, with 13 bases sitting between them. Germline V gene lookup returns CDR1 SGHRS and CDR2 YFSETQ. CDR3 size: 15 residues. CDR3: CASSEEANMNTEAFF. As DNA, the CDR3 is TGCGCCAGCAGCGAGGAAGCGAACATGAACACTGAAGCTTTCTTT.

V usage is TRBV30 and J usage is TRBJ1-1, with 9 bases fitting TRBD1. The CDR3 spans 14 residues. V was clipped by 0 bases and J by 8 bases; unmatched bases: 7. CDR1 and CDR2 (germline): GTSNPN, SVGIG (reference sequence). The CDR3 DNA sequence: TGTGCCTGGAGTGTAAGGGGGACAGGGCCCGAAGCTTTCTTT. It translates to CAWSVRGTGPEAFF.

Here the CDR3 reads CASSPQGWQPQHF. Here the CDR3 DNA reads TGTGCCAGCAGTCCGCAGGGATGGCAGCCCCAGCATTTT. The V call is TRBV27, the J call TRBJ1-5, with D perhaps TRBD1 (5 bases). The CDR3 totals 13 residues. The V end was cut by 5 bases, the J end by 7 bases, with 12 bases between. CDR1 and CDR2 from the germline V gene are MNHEY and SMNVEV (reference sequence).

The chain joins TRBV6-2 or TRBV6-3 to TRBJ2-3; D ambiguous. V dropped 6 bases and J dropped 1 base, with 14 bases sitting between them. The CDR3 covers 15 residues. The germline V gene has CDR1 MNHEY and CDR2 SVGEGT. The CDR3 DNA follows: TGTGCCAGCAGCGCACAGTGGAGCGGCACAGATACGCAGTATTTT. This encodes CASSAQWSGTDTQYF.

This clone came up once. This chain uses TRBV28 with TRBJ1-3; D is ambiguous. CDR3 length: 15 residues. Per germline, CDR1 MDHEN and CDR2 SYDVKM. V lost 3 bases, J lost 2 bases, and 11 bases lay in between. This chain's CDR3 is CASSLVGITGNTIYF. The CDR3 DNA follows: TGTGCCAGCAGTTTGGTGGGGATTACTGGAAACACCATATATTTT.

This chain uses TRBV11-2 with TRBJ2-5; D is perhaps TRBD2 (5 bases). V was trimmed by 0 bases and J by 5 bases, leaving 7 bases between them. Germline V CDR1 and CDR2: SGHAT, FQNNGV. This CDR3 has 13 residues. CDR3 sequence (DNA): TGTGCCAGCAGCTTAGATCGCGGGGAGACCCAGTACTTC. Its protein product is CASSLDRGETQYF.

This clone has only one observation. The chain combines TRBV12-3 or TRBV12-4 with TRBJ1-5; no clear D. This CDR3 region has 12 residues. Trimming removed 7 bases at V and 0 bases at J, with 4 bases between. The CDR3 spells CASTYSNQPQHF. The CDR3 nucleotides read TGTGCCAGCACGTATAGCAATCAGCCCCAGCATTTT.

This clone was observed once. The chain has TRBV2 and TRBJ2-5; TRBD1 matches at 12 bases. Per germline, CDR1 SNHLY and CDR2 FYNNEI. The CDR3 runs to 15 residues. V lost 8 bases, J lost 4 bases, and 8 bases stayed unmatched. The CDR3 DNA reads as TGTGCCAGCCCTAGGGACAGGGGGCGCAGAGAGACCCAGTACTTC. Amino acids: CASPRDRGRRETQYF.

CDR3 sequence (DNA): TGTGCCAGCAGCGTAGCTTGGGGCTACGAGCAGTACTTC. This gives the protein CASSVAWGYEQYF. The chain carries TRBV9 and TRBJ2-7, with D unclear. Germline CDR1 and CDR2: SGDLS and YYNGEE. V was trimmed by 0 bases and J by 3 bases, leaving 7 bases between them. The CDR3 has 13 amino acids.

The CDR3 region is CASSYRGADTEAFF. DNA of the CDR3: TGTGCCAGCAGTTACCGAGGGGCAGATACTGAAGCTTTCTTT. V is TRBV6-6 and J is TRBJ1-1; possible D gene TRBD1, 5 bases. The CDR3 contains 14 residues. The ends were cut back, 2 bases at V and 5 bases at J, with 12 bases in the middle. The V gene's germline CDR1 is MNHNY and CDR2 SVGAGI (reference sequence).

The chain employs TRBV3-1 (or the pseudogene TRBV3-2) and TRBJ2-5, with D maybe TRBD1 (6 bases). CDR3 length: 13 residues. Germline CDR1 and CDR2: LGHDT and YNNKEL (reference sequence). V was cut by 0 bases and J by 6 bases, with 8 bases left in between. In DNA, the CDR3 is TGTGCCAGCAGCCAAGATAGGGGGAAGACCCAGTACTTC. This gives the protein CASSQDRGKTQYF.

CDR3 residues: CASSLDGGGNQPQHF. DNA of the CDR3: TGTGCCAGCAGCTTGGACGGGGGCGGCAATCAGCCCCAGCATTTT. The V gene is TRBV7-2, the J gene TRBJ1-5; possibly TRBD1 for D (6 bases). The V end lost 3 bases, the J end lost 2 bases, and 11 bases lay between the germline ends. CDR3 length equals 15 residues. Germline CDR1 and CDR2: SGHTA and FQGNSA.

This chain uses TRBV2 with TRBJ1-2, with D maybe TRBD1 (5 bases). This CDR3 has 14 residues. Germline V lookup: CDR1 SNHLY, CDR2 FYNNEI. V was cut by 1 base and J by 6 bases, with 12 bases left in between. The CDR3 DNA reads TGTGCCAGCAGTGAAGAGGGTAAAGGGGATGGCTACACCTTC. As protein: CASSEEGKGDGYTF.

The V gene is TRBV11-2, the J gene TRBJ2-2; D ambiguous. The germline gives CDR1 SGHAT, CDR2 FQNNGV. This CDR3 is built from 15 residues. The V end was cut by 5 bases, the J end by 2 bases, with 12 bases between. CDR3 DNA: TGTGCCAGCAGCACCAGAGATTCCAACACCGGGGAGCTGTTTTTT. It codes for CASSTRDSNTGELFF. Using reference TRBV11-2 and TRBJ2-2 for the parts outside the CDR3, the full variable domain is EAGVAQSPRYKIIEKRQSVAFWCNPISGHATLYWYQQILGQGPKLLIQFQNNGVVDDSQLPKDRFSAERLKGVDSTLKIQPAKLEDSAVYLCASSTRDSNTGELFFGEGSRLTVL.

This clone was found once. This chain joins TRBV19 and TRBJ2-2; D perhaps matches TRBD2 (6 bases). Germline CDR1 reads LNHDA; CDR2 reads SQIVND (reference sequence). Trimming shortened V by 8 bases and J by 5 bases, and 12 bases separated the two germline ends. This CDR3 contains 13 residues. As DNA, the CDR3 is TGTGCCAGTGATCATGGGGGGACCGGGGAGCTGTTTTTT. As protein: CASDHGGTGELFF.

V gene TRBV5-1 combines with J gene TRBJ1-6, with TRBD1 as a possible D gene (6 bases). In germline, CDR1 is SGHRS, CDR2 YFSETQ. The CDR3 sequence is 13 residues long. Trimming took 0 bases from V and 12 from J, leaving 10 bases between them. The CDR3 is CASSLGGAGPLHF. The CDR3 region has the DNA TGCGCCAGCAGCTTGGGGGGGGCGGGACCCCTCCACTTT.

The V and J genes are TRBV18 and TRBJ2-7; TRBD1 aligns across 7 bases. The ends lost 3 bases at V and 2 bases at J; junction bases unmatched: 4. Germline CDR1 is KGHSH and CDR2 is LQKENI. This CDR3 is 14 amino acids long. The CDR3 DNA is TGTGCCAGCTCACCGAGACAGGGTACCTACGAGCAGTACTTC. Translating gives CASSPRQGTYEQYF.